A selection of T cell receptor beta chains follows, all from one sample in a study of blood T cell repertoires in COVID-19. TCRdb's copy holds only in-frame clones and misses some; the assay was immunoSEQ multiplex PCR. The top ten clones hold about 13% of a sample with about 120,000 clones, about 85% of them seen once. Sequencing was done on a sample of peripheral blood. The receptors derive from a human donor in a cohort sampled during active COVID-19. The CDR3 runs from the conserved cysteine through the conserved F or W. D genes are given only for firm matches. Clone size is not always given. Where it is, it says once, few, many or a class for expanded clones.

clone_size,d_call,v_call,j_call,cdr3_nt,cdr3_aa
once,TRBD1,TRBV27,TRBJ2-7,TGTGCCAGCAGTTCGAGGACAGGGGTTGACGAGCAGTACTTC,CASSSRTGVDEQYF
few,NA,TRBV9,TRBJ1-1,TGTGCCAGCAGCGTAGGAGAGAACACTGAAGCTTTCTTT,CASSVGENTEAFF
NA,TRBD2,TRBV5-4,TRBJ2-3,TGTGCCAGCAGCACGGGACTAGCGGGGGCAGCAGATACGCAGTATTTT,CASSTGLAGAADTQYF
few,NA,TRBV10-3,TRBJ1-4,TGTGCCATCGCTACAGGGCTGGGGACTAATGAAAAACTGTTTTTT,CAIATGLGTNEKLFF
NA,NA,TRBV15,TRBJ1-2,TGTGCCACCCGACAACACGGGGATGCAGGTTATGGCTACACCTTC,CATRQHGDAGYGYTF
NA,NA,TRBV28,TRBJ1-3,TGTGCCAGCAGTTTATCTGGGAGGTCCGCCATCCATGGAAACACCATATATTTT,CASSLSGRSAIHGNTIYF
NA,TRBD1,TRBV5-4,TRBJ2-5,TGTGCCAGCAGTATTCTGGGACAGGGACGCGAGACCCAGTACTTC,CASSILGQGRETQYF
NA,TRBD1,TRBV24-1,TRBJ1-5,TGTGCCACCAGCAAGACCGGGACAGGGAATAGCAATCAGCCCCAGCATTTT,CATSKTGTGNSNQPQHF
NA,TRBD1,TRBV24-1,TRBJ2-2,TGTGCCACCAGTGGAGGACAGGGTGGCGCCGGGGAGCTGTTTTTT,CATSGGQGGAGELFF
few,NA,TRBV6-5,TRBJ2-7,TGTGCCAGCAGATTAGAGGGTTACGAGCAGTACTTC,CASRLEGYEQYF
NA,NA,TRBV18,TRBJ2-3,TGTGCCAGCTCACGGGCAGGGAACACAGATACGCAGTATTTT,CASSRAGNTDTQYF
NA,NA,TRBV7-3,TRBJ2-3,TGTGCCAGCAGCTTATTGAATAGCGGAGGCACAGATACGCAGTATTTT,CASSLLNSGGTDTQYF
NA,TRBD1,TRBV3-1/TRBV3-2,TRBJ1-2,TGTGCCAGCAGCCATCTAGGGGGCGTCGATGGCTACACCTTC,CASSHLGGVDGYTF
NA,TRBD2,TRBV2,TRBJ2-3,TGTGCCAGCAGCGCCGGGACTACTAGCACAGATACGCAGTATTTT,CASSAGTTSTDTQYF
NA,TRBD2,TRBV5-4,TRBJ2-1,TGTGCCAGCAGCCCTAGGACTAGCGGGGGAGGTGAGCAGTTCTTC,CASSPRTSGGGEQFF
NA,NA,TRBV6-5,TRBJ1-5,TGTGCCAGCAGGACGGGAGGGCAGCCCCAGCATTTT,CASRTGGQPQHF
NA,NA,TRBV28,TRBJ1-2,TGTGCCAGCAGTTTATTCCGCGGGGGACGCGACTATGGCTACACCTTC,CASSLFRGGRDYGYTF
NA,NA,TRBV4-3,TRBJ1-5,TGCGCCAGCAGCTCCGTCCATAGAAAAGATCAGCCCCAGCATTTT,CASSSVHRKDQPQHF
NA,TRBD1,TRBV5-8,TRBJ1-1,TGTGCCAGCAGCTTGGGGCATGGGACAGGGAATCTACTGGAGGCTTTCTTT,CASSLGHGTGNLLEAFF
NA,NA,TRBV28,TRBJ1-5,TGTGCCAGCGGCCCCCAGGGCAGGGTTGATCAGCCCCAGCATTTT,CASGPQGRVDQPQHF
NA,TRBD1,TRBV5-1,TRBJ1-2,TGCGCCAGCAGTTTAACGGGACAGGGGGGCGGCTACACCTTC,CASSLTGQGGGYTF
NA,TRBD2,TRBV3-1/TRBV3-2,TRBJ2-1,TGTGCCAGCAGCCACCTAGCGGGCTACCCTGGCGATGAGCAGTTCTTC,CASSHLAGYPGDEQFF
NA,NA,TRBV25-1,TRBJ2-7,TGTGCCAGCAGTGACGGACAAGCGTGGGTCTACGAGCAGTACTTC,CASSDGQAWVYEQYF
NA,NA,TRBV20-1,TRBJ1-1,TGCAGTGCTAGTCGGGGGTCTGGGAACACTGAAGCTTTCTTT,CSASRGSGNTEAFF